The T cell receptor beta chain under discussion was sequenced for a study of cytomegalovirus exposure and HLA in healthy donors (dated by TCRdb to 2016 to 2017). In terms of the full investigation: According to an earlier analysis of several hundred of the donors, roughly 180 million T cells yielded 95 million to 140 million unique TCR beta sequences and about 300 Gb of sequence data. Approximately 300 gigabases of sequencing data and 70 million to 100 million unique TCR sequences made up an early release that covered over 550 HLA-typed donors. The genetic ancestry cluster associated with self-reported Caucasian donors included 70% to 85% of the roughly 390 genotyped donors. The aim of the study was to test whether cataloging public T cell receptors could identify signatures of past pathogen exposure. The T cell repertoires of 666 subjects were profiled by immunosequencing and related to cytomegalovirus serostatus. Along with the approximately 700-subject first cohort, a separate validation cohort of more than 90 different subjects was used. The study combined high-throughput TCR immunosequencing, statistical association of individual TCRs with disease status, and machine learning to predict cytomegalovirus infection status. A later analysis re-examined previously published TCR beta repertoires from roughly 650 donors and added high-resolution HLA genotyping to investigate patterns of TCR occurrence. Rather than drawing on any new phenotypic data, the later analysis identified candidate immune exposures from TCR beta sequences and the way those sequences occurred across donors. In an earlier analysis of over 550 of the donors, high-throughput TCR beta sequencing was used to judge whether each TCR beta V gene segment behaved as functional or pseudogenic. Donor age, sex, ethnicity and CMV serostatus were compiled alongside the repertoire data. Genome-wide SNP genotypes for about 65% of the 666 donors were used in a later genetic analysis, which treated that subset as a discovery cohort. Every discovery cohort repertoire had been produced on one sequencing platform. HLA typing covered class I and class II loci at four-digit resolution. Typing coverage differed by locus: A, B, C, DRB1 and DQB1 were typed in about 620-630 donors, DQA1 in 522, DPA1 in 606, and DPB1 in around 490. Roughly 5 DR-DQ haplotypes were handled as single units for association and clustering, since linkage in the cohort was strong. On average, 235,054 unique TCR beta nucleotide sequences were sequenced per donor among some 430 genotyped donors of the cohort, with 15% to 20% of those sequences being non-productive. What the study reported, not specific to this receptor: Correlated functional status among segregating V segments might be attributable to linkage disequilibrium, but an unknown experimental factor could not be ruled out. At a false discovery rate of 0.05, a later analysis linked 15,000 to 20,000 TCR beta sequences to specific HLA alleles. In a later genetic analysis, a missense DCLRE1C variant was associated with V-gene and J-gene trimming of TCR beta chains, and the association was replicated in an independent cohort. Because counts were too low, more than 15 rarely observed V segments, including chromosome 9 orphons, were left out of the earlier analysis of some 640 of the donors. In a later analysis, several top co-occurrence clusters were reported to appear linked to parvovirus B19, influenza, CMV and Epstein-Barr virus. Because the 87-base-pair reads could not distinguish some IMGT-functional V segments, including TRBV6-2 and TRBV6-3, those segments were excluded. In both the original and validation cohorts, the classifier was reported to diagnose cytomegalovirus status with high specificity and sensitivity. Most TCR sequences were seen in very few donors, while some public TCRs were found in many individuals. The study gave a list of roughly 150 TCR beta chains associated with cytomegalovirus. A later genetic analysis reported fewer N-insertions in productive TCRs among donors in an Asian-associated ancestry cluster than the roughly 690-donor mean. The authors suggested that the approach could potentially be extended to other disease states and immunological phenotypes. The cohort was sequenced for TCR beta chains only, and without alpha or paired-chain data the features that could be detected were limited. According to a later analysis, TCR association rates differed among HLA loci, with DRB1 alleles showing the most associated TCRs and HLA-C alleles showing the fewest. In a later analysis, HLA-associated TCR beta chains were found to be more clonally expanded and to have lower generation probabilities than equally common non-associated chains. A further reported finding was that TCR beta sequences accurately predicted the HLA-A and HLA-B alleles for most subjects in the first cohort. According to a later analysis, most CMV-associated TCR beta chains appeared to be HLA-restricted, and the HLA associations seemed to be driven largely by CMV exposure. For the cohort, immune exposure information was limited to CMV serostatus. Presence/absence analyses assumed roughly uniform sequencing depth across donors, an assumption that may not hold. A group of highly shared sequence variants was considered likely to be a technical artifact of the sequencing pipeline. Because some donors lacked HLA typing at each locus, the association tests relied only on the typed subset. In an earlier analysis of several hundred of the donors, most TCR beta V segments were observed in productive rearrangements about 90% or about 30% of the time, broadly matching IMGT annotations. When HLA alleles, especially DR and DQ, strongly co-occurred, TCR associations were difficult to assign to individual alleles. In vitro tests confirmed that a few of the cytomegalovirus-associated TCR beta chains recognize cytomegalovirus antigens.

With regard to this clone: Its recognized antigen is unknown. Base qualities are not provided; no much larger clone lies one nucleotide away.

Libraries came from the immunoSEQ multiplex PCR assay. A mixture of 60 forward primers for TCR Vbeta segments and 13 reverse primers for TCR Jbeta segments was used in the multiplex PCR. The CDR3 region of rearranged TCR beta genes was amplified from genomic DNA with a multiplex PCR assay. The Illumina HiSeq System was used to sequence the amplified TCR beta libraries as 87-base-pair reads. Per the source publication's procedure: A later analysis counted some 80 million unique TCR beta chains across the 666 repertoires, and 10 million to 12 million of these chains were shared by at least two donors. Raw reads were error-corrected and collapsed into unique sequences with a nearest-neighbor algorithm that merged closely related sequences to remove PCR and sequencing errors. V, D and J gene segments were assigned by aligning CDR3 sequences to IMGT reference sequences. For a sequence to be retained, a match of at least six nucleotides was required to both a V gene segment and a J gene segment. Rearrangements were called productive when the CDR3 lacked stop codons and stayed in frame with V and J; all others were non-productive. Following IMGT convention, CDR3 was defined as the stretch from the second conserved V-encoded cysteine up to the conserved J-encoded phenylalanine. The earlier analysis of around 640 of the donors excluded sequences that lacked an unambiguous match to a single V gene segment. In an earlier analysis of 587 of the donors, a V segment was called functional when productive rearrangements were above 56.7%, and segregating when the standard deviation between donors exceeded 5%. To diagnose cytomegalovirus status from the catalog of TCR beta chain sequences, a statistical classification framework was built. In a later analysis, V and J genes were assigned by comparing TCR nucleotide sequences against IMGT/GENE-DB human TR gene sequences. In a later analysis, CDR3 sequences and most-parsimonious VDJ recombination scenarios were assigned using the TCRdist pipeline. A later analysis defined each TCR beta chain by its CDR3 amino acid sequence plus V-gene family, and excluded reads lacking a unique V-gene family. In a later analysis, approximately 640 highly shared, low-generation-probability nucleotide sequences were removed to address suspected cross-contamination and a sequencing artifact. In a later analysis, a clonal expansion index was calculated for each public chain from normalized within-repertoire ranks of inferred template counts. A later analysis computed generation probabilities with a VDJ recombination model fitted to out-of-frame rearrangements, and checked the results against IGoR. Hypergeometric tests were used in a later analysis to score TCR-TCR, TCR-HLA and TCR-CMV co-occurrence, with a repertoire-size bias correction applied to the TCR pairs. A later analysis estimated false discovery rates by permuting HLA or CMV assignments 20 times. In a later analysis, co-occurring TCRs were grouped with DBSCAN, and TCRdist sequence similarity was added when clustering was performed within HLA-allele-positive subsets. Repertoires with fewer than 30,000 or more than 120,000 public chains, plus five repertoires with anomalous nucleotide sharing, were excluded from co-occurrence clustering. Not all clones reach the TCRdb copy of this immuneACCESS table, which keeps in-frame sequences only. Checked studies attribute under half of the gap to unresolved V genes and leave the rest unexplained. V and J calls plus clone size are reproduced from that table; the DNA served to infer D and trimming. This sample has around 230,000 clones in its table, and roughly 82% of those were observed once. The ten largest clones add up to approximately 5.7% of the sample.

In total, over 600 healthy bone marrow donors made up the cohort. All cohort members were sampled while nominally healthy, although unrecorded immune exposures were likely present. The donor tested CMV seropositive, placing the donor among the roughly 300 seropositive members of the cohort. Each donor provided a peripheral blood sample, and peripheral blood mononuclear cells were used for TCR beta sequencing. The Qiagen DNeasy Blood Extraction Kit was used to extract genomic DNA from the blood cell samples. The CDR1 and CDR2 encoded by the germline V gene (reference sequence) are DFQATT and SNEGSKA. Inclusive of the bounding cysteine and phenylalanine, the CDR3 is 11 residues long. The retained sequence is limited to the CDR3, 33 bases, with the frame set at the first base. The junction shows trimming of 3 bases on V and 6 bases on J, plus 7 bases between the germline ends.

The chain employs TRBV20-1 and TRBJ2-3; there is no confident call for the D gene. The sequencing input was PBMCs. The TCR was taken from a man aged 35 to 55 in good health and CMV-seropositive. The bases are TGCAGTGCTAGGGAGATGGATACGCAGTATTTT. This yields the protein CSAREMDTQYF.